The clone carrying this TCR beta chain was observed a handful of times. Its antigen is not identified. The entry originates in a study of CD8 T cells in ankylosing spondylitis. General study results and limits: Blood from ankylosing spondylitis patients appeared to carry a characteristic eight-variant TCR beta motif.

V dropped 4 bases and J dropped 10 bases, with 19 bases sitting between them. This CDR3 is built from 14 residues. Germline CDR1 LGHNT, CDR2 FRNRAP. TCRdb fed the 5' RACE reads into MiXCR, producing one record per CDR3 protein. The sample lists roughly 440,000 distinct CDR3 sequences, under 20% seen once, with around 0.92% in the top ten. The chain is built from TRBV12-5 and TRBJ1-1, with a tentative D call TRBD1 (5 bases). Sample: blood, either unsorted or a sorted T cell fraction (not recorded which). The source of this sequence is a male donor with ankylosing spondylitis. The CDR3 DNA is TGTGCTAGTGGTTCCAACACAGGAAAAGCAGGAGCTTTCTTT. Its protein product is CASGSNTGKAGAFF.